What follows are 30 T cell receptor beta chains derived from one specimen sequenced in a study of shared clonotypes between healthy human individuals. Method: immunoSEQ multiplex PCR; TCRdb's copy keeps in-frame clones and lacks some. The data show about 1.5 million clones, roughly 96% seen once. The sample taken for sequencing was naive CD4+ T cells sorted from blood. Subset in this sample: CD45RA+ positively selected. These receptors originate from a young man in good health.

V and J are TRBV11-2 and TRBJ2-1; tentatively, D is TRBD2 (6 bases). Germline assignment: CDR1 SGHAT and CDR2 FQNNGV. The V gene lost 2 bases and the J gene lost 4 bases, with 15 bases spanning the gap. CDR3 length: 16 residues. The CDR3 DNA is TGTGCCAGCAGCTTAAGGGGCGGGATCTTTTACAATGAGCAGTTCTTC. As protein: CASSLRGGIFYNEQFF.

This sequence joins TRBV10-3 and TRBJ2-1, with 8 positions matching TRBD2. The CDR3 runs to 14 residues. CDR1 ENHRY and CDR2 SYGVKD come from the germline V gene. The V gene end was trimmed by 6 bases and the J gene end by 4 bases; junction bases not matched to a gene: 5. CDR3 region: CAIRETSVYNEQFF. CDR3 in DNA: TGTGCCATCAGAGAGACTAGCGTATACAATGAGCAGTTCTTC.

The J gene is TRBJ1-5, the V gene TRBV4-1, with D maybe TRBD1 (6 bases). Trimming stripped 2 bases from V and 2 bases from J, with 10 bases between. Per germline, CDR1 MGHRA and CDR2 YSYEKL. The CDR3 has 15 residues. CDR3 loop: CASSQPGAGNQPQHF. As DNA, the CDR3 is TGCGCCAGCAGCCAACCGGGGGCCGGCAATCAGCCCCAGCATTTT.

Here the CDR3 reads CASSDLAGSSYEQYF. As DNA, the CDR3 is TGTGCCAGCAGTGACTTAGCGGGGAGCTCCTACGAGCAGTACTTC. V usage is TRBV6-1 and J usage is TRBJ2-7; 8 nucleotides match TRBD2. The CDR3 sequence is 15 residues long. Germline assignment: CDR1 MNHNS and CDR2 SASEGT. V trimming: 3 bases; J trimming: 0 bases; junction bases outside the gene matches: 4.

V usage is TRBV10-1 and J usage is TRBJ2-2; D is unclear. In germline, CDR1 is WNHNN, CDR2 SYGVQD (reference sequence). Trimming stripped 4 bases from V and 6 bases from J, with 12 bases between. The CDR3 length is 14 residues. CDR3 protein: CASSALGSAGELFF. The DNA of the CDR3 is TGCGCCAGCAGTGCCCTAGGTTCGGCCGGGGAGCTGTTTTTT.

This clone was seen only once. CDR3 loop: CASSPVHLAGNPSYEQYF. The CDR3, as DNA: TGTGCCAGTAGTCCAGTCCATCTAGCGGGCAACCCCTCCTACGAGCAGTACTTC. The J gene is TRBJ2-7, the V gene TRBV19, with 8 bases fitting TRBD2. Germline CDR1 is LNHDA and CDR2 is SQIVND (reference sequence). The CDR3 sequence is 18 residues long. Trimming cost V 5 bases and J 0 bases; bases outside gene matches: 15.

This rearrangement joins TRBV7-2 to TRBJ2-1; 8 bases match TRBD2. With V trimmed by 6 bases and J by 4 bases, 8 bases remained unmatched. In germline, CDR1 is SGHTA, CDR2 FQGNSA. The length of the CDR3 is 15 residues. CDR3 region: CASRRERELYNEQFF. The CDR3 coding sequence is TGTGCCAGCAGACGAGAGCGGGAGCTATACAATGAGCAGTTCTTC.

CDR3 bases: TGCGCCAGCAGCTTTAGGACGGGACAGGTCAACTATGGCTACACCTTC. It is translated as CASSFRTGQVNYGYTF. J is TRBJ1-2 and V is TRBV5-1, with 8 bases identical to TRBD1. There are 16 residues in the CDR3. Germline V gene data show CDR1 as SGHRS and CDR2 as YFSETQ. With 2 bases clipped from V and 2 bases from J, the junction kept 8 bases outside the gene matches. Drawing the rest from reference TRBV5-1 and TRBJ1-2, the complete variable domain is KAGVTQTPRYLIKTRGQQVTLSCSPISGHRSVSWYQQTPGQGLQFLFEYFSETQRNKGNFPGRFSGRQFSNSRSEMNVSTLELGDSALYLCASSFRTGQVNYGYTFGSGTRLTVV.

The genes are TRBV7-8 and TRBJ2-7; TRBD2 matches 12 bases. The CDR3 has 17 amino acids. The ends lost 4 bases at V and 7 bases at J; junction bases unmatched: 14. In germline, CDR1 is SGHVS, CDR2 FQNEAQ. CDR3 in DNA: TGTGCCAGCAGCTCCGGACTAGCGGGACCCCTAACGGATGAGCAGTACTTC. It codes for CASSSGLAGPLTDEQYF. Supplemented by reference TRBV7-8 and TRBJ2-7, the full variable domain reads GAGVSQSPRYKVAKRGQDVALRCDPISGHVSLFWYQQALGQGPEFLTYFQNEAQLDKSGLPSDRFFAERPEGSVSTLKIQRTQQEDSAVYLCASSSGLAGPLTDEQYFGPGTRLTVT.

This chain uses TRBV18 with TRBJ2-3; 12 bases map to TRBD2. V lost 8 bases to trimming and J lost 3 bases; unmatched junction nucleotides: 3. The CDR3 has 14 residues. Per germline, CDR1 KGHSH and CDR2 LQKENI. As DNA, the CDR3 is TGTGCCAGCCCCGGACTAGCGGGAACAGATACGCAGTATTTT. Translated: CASPGLAGTDTQYF.

This chain connects TRBV5-1 to TRBJ2-3; tentative D call: TRBD2 (5 bases). This CDR3 has 15 residues. Trimming left V 0 bases short and J 2 bases short, with 10 bases between. CDR1 SGHRS and CDR2 YFSETQ come from the germline V gene. The CDR3: CASSLERPSTDTQYF. The CDR3 coding sequence is TGCGCCAGCAGCTTGGAGCGGCCCTCCACAGATACGCAGTATTTT.

This rearrangement joins TRBV6-5 to TRBJ1-3; D remains unclear. Germline CDR1 reads MNHEY; CDR2 reads SVGAGI. The germline V and J ends were trimmed by 4 bases and 2 bases, with 12 bases remaining between them. CDR3 size: 15 residues. Written as DNA, the CDR3 is TGTGCCAGCAGTTCTACCGCCTACCCTGGAAACACCATATATTTT. Amino acid sequence: CASSSTAYPGNTIYF.

V and J are TRBV15 and TRBJ1-1; D may be TRBD1 (5 bases). This CDR3 region has 13 residues. Looked up from germline, CDR1 is LNHNV and CDR2 is YYDKDF (reference sequence). The V gene lost 2 bases and the J gene lost 5 bases, with 9 bases spanning the gap. The CDR3 nucleotides are TGTGCCACCAGCAGACAGGGTAGGACTGAAGCTTTCTTT. It translates to CATSRQGRTEAFF. Supplemented by reference TRBV15 and TRBJ1-1, the full variable domain reads DAMVIQNPRYQVTQFGKPVTLSCSQTLNHNVMYWYQQKSSQAPKLLFHYYDKDFNNEADTPDNFQSRRPNTSFCFLDIRSPGLGDTAMYLCATSRQGRTEAFFGQGTRLTVV.

The chain joins TRBV28 to TRBJ2-3; the D is unclear. The CDR3 length is 11 residues. Germline V gene lookup returns CDR1 MDHEN and CDR2 SYDVKM. Trimming stripped 5 bases from V and 7 bases from J, with 7 bases between. CDR3 amino acids: CASSPTNTQYF. CDR3 in DNA: TGTGCCAGCAGTCCCACCAATACGCAGTATTTT.

The chain couples TRBV21-1 to TRBJ1-1; the D segment call TRBD1 is taken from the table without a DNA check. TRBV21-1 is a known pseudogene. This CDR3 has 15 amino acids. The CDR3 DNA reads as TGTGCCAGCAGCGGACAGGGGTTGAGGGGCACTGAAGCTTTCTTT. Amino acids: CASSGQGLRGTEAFF.

This clone was detected only once. The chain is built from TRBV28 and TRBJ2-1; possibly TRBD1 or TRBD2 for D (5 bases each). The germline V gene encodes CDR1 MDHEN and CDR2 SYDVKM. The V and J ends lost 10 bases and 4 bases respectively, with 11 bases between them. CDR3 length equals 12 residues. CDR3 DNA: TGTGCCATCCGGGACCCTTACAATGAGCAGTTCTTC. Its translation: CAIRDPYNEQFF.

V gene TRBV5-4 combines with J gene TRBJ1-2; unclear D gene. CDR1 SGHNT and CDR2 YYREEE come from the germline V gene (reference sequence). The CDR3 runs 14 residues. Trimming pared 0 bases from V and 4 bases from J, leaving 10 bases between. CDR3 loop: CASSLAASSYGYTF. Written as DNA, the CDR3 is TGTGCCAGCAGCTTGGCGGCCAGTTCCTATGGCTACACCTTC.

The gene calls are TRBV27 and TRBJ1-2; 8 bases line up with TRBD1. The length of the CDR3 is 14 residues. Germline V gene data show CDR1 as MNHEY and CDR2 as SMNVEV (reference sequence). J was trimmed by 5 bases and V by 10 bases; bases with no gene match: 12. Here the CDR3 reads CATQGVRGRYGYTF. The CDR3 bases are TGTGCCACCCAAGGAGTCAGGGGGCGATATGGCTACACCTTC.

This clone was found once. V is TRBV5-1 and J is TRBJ2-7; TRBD1 matches at 9 bases. Trimming at V came to 2 bases and at J to 0 bases, leaving 3 bases not matched to a gene. Looked up from germline, CDR1 is SGHRS and CDR2 is YFSETQ. The CDR3 totals 15 residues. CDR3 protein: CASSLTGGFSYEQYF. In DNA, the CDR3 is TGCGCCAGCAGCTTAACAGGGGGCTTCTCCTACGAGCAGTACTTC.

V and J are TRBV9 and TRBJ1-1; D is possibly TRBD1 (5 bases). The CDR3 runs 14 residues. Trimming stripped 2 bases from V and 1 base from J, with 9 bases between. CDR1 SGDLS and CDR2 YYNGEE come from the germline V gene. The DNA of the CDR3 is TGTGCCAGCAGCGTCCAGGGATCGAACACTGAAGCTTTCTTT. This sequence encodes CASSVQGSNTEAFF.

The chain links TRBV7-6 to TRBJ2-3; D possibly corresponds to TRBD2 (6 bases). Deletions cut 5 bases from V and 4 bases from J, with 13 bases between. CDR3 size: 14 residues. The germline V gene has CDR1 SGHVS and CDR2 FNYEAQ. CDR3 amino acids: CASSQRLVADTQYF. CDR3 DNA sequence: TGTGCCAGCAGCCAACGACTAGTAGCAGATACGCAGTATTTT.

The V and J genes are TRBV5-1 and TRBJ1-1; D gene ambiguous. The CDR3 totals 16 residues. CDR1 is SGHRS and CDR2 is YFSETQ in the germline V gene. Trimming left V 4 bases short and J 3 bases short, with 19 bases between. The CDR3 region is CASSMPMRGQYTEAFF. The CDR3 coding sequence is TGCGCCAGCAGCATGCCTATGCGGGGTCAATACACTGAAGCTTTCTTT.

This clone appeared a single time. The gene calls are TRBV28 and TRBJ1-3; D uncertain. Germline CDR1 reads MDHEN; CDR2 reads SYDVKM. Trimming stripped 6 bases from V and 5 bases from J, with 14 bases between. CDR3 length: 14 residues. The chain's CDR3 is CASSPPPARNTIYF. In DNA form, the CDR3 reads TGTGCCAGCAGCCCCCCACCGGCCCGAAACACCATATATTTT.

V and J are TRBV5-1 and TRBJ1-3; D unclear. V was trimmed by 0 bases and J by 0 bases, leaving 10 bases between them. The CDR3 has 16 residues. Germline CDR1 and CDR2: SGHRS and YFSETQ. As DNA, the CDR3 is TGCGCCAGCAGCTTGGAGGGTCAGGCCTCTGGAAACACCATATATTTT. As protein: CASSLEGQASGNTIYF. The whole variable domain, remainder taken from reference TRBV5-1 and TRBJ1-3, is KAGVTQTPRYLIKTRGQQVTLSCSPISGHRSVSWYQQTPGQGLQFLFEYFSETQRNKGNFPGRFSGRQFSNSRSEMNVSTLELGDSALYLCASSLEGQASGNTIYFGEGSWLTVV.

The genes are TRBV5-1 and TRBJ2-1, with D tentatively TRBD1 or TRBD2 (11 bases each). Germline V lookup: CDR1 SGHRS, CDR2 YFSETQ. The CDR3 is made up of 16 amino acids. V lost 4 bases to trimming and J lost 11 bases, with 25 bases between them. The CDR3 region is CASSPGTGGLAEKQFF. The CDR3 coding sequence is TGCGCCAGCAGCCCCGGGACAGGGGGACTAGCGGAGAAGCAGTTCTTC.

The V gene is TRBV9, the J gene TRBJ2-2; D perhaps matches TRBD2 (7 bases). Trimming shortened V by 4 bases and J by 0 bases, and 13 bases separated the two germline ends. The CDR3 length is 16 residues. Germline values: CDR1 SGDLS, CDR2 YYNGEE. The CDR3 loop reads CASSPGGAPNTGELFF. The CDR3, as DNA: TGTGCCAGCAGCCCTGGGGGGGCCCCGAACACCGGGGAGCTGTTTTTT.

This chain connects TRBV4-3 to TRBJ2-1, with a weak D call TRBD1 (6 bases). The CDR3 is 20 amino acids. Germline V CDR1 and CDR2: LGHNA, YSLEER. The ends were cut back, 0 bases at V and 4 bases at J, with 25 bases in the middle. The CDR3 loop is CASSQEVPILTGPKYNEQFF. The CDR3 DNA follows: TGCGCCAGCAGCCAAGAGGTCCCGATCCTCACAGGGCCGAAATACAATGAGCAGTTCTTC.

This clone was detected only once. The chain combines TRBV6-5 with TRBJ1-2, with D unclear. CDR3 size: 14 residues. The germline CDR1 and CDR2 sequences are MNHEY and SVGAGI. V shed 5 bases and J shed 4 bases, with 14 bases lying between them. CDR3 loop: CASSQLRPGYGYTF. CDR3 coding DNA: TGTGCCAGCAGTCAACTCAGACCTGGCTATGGCTACACCTTC.

V usage is TRBV5-1 and J usage is TRBJ1-1, with unresolved D. Germline loops: CDR1 SGHRS, CDR2 YFSETQ. V was pared by 7 bases and J by 0 bases, with 13 bases between. CDR3 length: 14 amino acids. The CDR3 region is CASGSASMNTEAFF. The CDR3 DNA sequence: TGCGCCAGCGGTTCGGCGTCGATGAACACTGAAGCTTTCTTT.

The chain recombines TRBV7-9 with TRBJ2-1, with D uncertain. V was cut by 1 base and J by 7 bases, with 11 bases left in between. CDR1 is SEHNR, CDR2 FQNEAQ, per germline (reference sequence). This CDR3 has 14 amino acids. DNA for the CDR3: TGTGCCAGCAGCTTAGGTTCGCTTACTAATGAGCAGTTCTTC. Translating gives CASSLGSLTNEQFF.